This passage covers 3 T cell receptor beta chains from one sample sequenced in a study of blood T cell repertoires in COVID-19. This table comes from immunoSEQ multiplex PCR, and its TCRdb copy is limited to in-frame clones, with some not included. This table has roughly 250,000 clones, roughly 82% appearing once. Source material: PBMCs or T cells enriched from blood (not recorded which). These receptors were obtained from a woman in her forties or fifties who had recovered from COVID-19.

J is TRBJ2-2 and V is TRBV6-5; 9 bases line up with TRBD2. Looked up from germline, CDR1 is MNHEY and CDR2 is SVGAGI. The junction had 3 bases not matched to a gene; V was cut back by 6 bases and J by 4 bases. The CDR3 loop spans 14 amino acids. The CDR3 nucleotides are TGTGCCAGCAGGGGACTAGCTGGCACCGGGGAGCTGTTTTTT. As protein: CASRGLAGTGELFF.

The chain couples TRBV6-5 to TRBJ1-3; 8 bases align to TRBD1. Germline-derived CDR1 and CDR2 are MNHEY and SVGAGI. The CDR3 is made up of 15 amino acids. V lost 4 bases, J lost 0 bases, and 2 bases stayed unmatched. The CDR3 is CASSLDRGSGNTIYF. The CDR3 nucleotides are TGTGCCAGCAGTTTAGACAGGGGCTCTGGAAACACCATATATTTT.

This chain joins TRBV18 and TRBJ2-3; 7 bases are a match to TRBD1. CDR1 is KGHSH, CDR2 LQKENI, per germline. This CDR3 spans 16 amino acids. The V and J ends lost 8 bases and 1 base, in that order; junction bases with no gene match: 12. The CDR3 bases are TGTGCCAGCACCCCCCGAACCACAGGGGGCACAGATACGCAGTATTTT. Protein: CASTPRTTGGTDTQYF.